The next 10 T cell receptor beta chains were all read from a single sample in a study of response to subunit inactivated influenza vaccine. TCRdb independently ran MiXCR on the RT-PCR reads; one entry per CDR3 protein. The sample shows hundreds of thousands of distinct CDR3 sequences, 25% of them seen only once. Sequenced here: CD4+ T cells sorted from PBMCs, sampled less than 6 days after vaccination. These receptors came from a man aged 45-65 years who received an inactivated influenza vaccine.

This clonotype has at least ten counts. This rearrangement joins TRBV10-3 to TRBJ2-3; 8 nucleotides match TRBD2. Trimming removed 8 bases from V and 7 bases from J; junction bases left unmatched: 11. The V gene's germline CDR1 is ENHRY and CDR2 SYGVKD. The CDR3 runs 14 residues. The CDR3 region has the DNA TGTGCCATCGGAGCGGGAGATAGTAGAAATACGCAGTATTTT. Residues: CAIGAGDSRNTQYF.

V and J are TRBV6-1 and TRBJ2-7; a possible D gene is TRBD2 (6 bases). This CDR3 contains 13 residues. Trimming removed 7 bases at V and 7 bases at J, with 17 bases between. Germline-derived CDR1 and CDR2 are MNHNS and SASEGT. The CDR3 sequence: CASKTGARGEQYF. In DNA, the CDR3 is TGTGCCAGCAAAACGGGAGCACGAGGGGAGCAGTACTTC.

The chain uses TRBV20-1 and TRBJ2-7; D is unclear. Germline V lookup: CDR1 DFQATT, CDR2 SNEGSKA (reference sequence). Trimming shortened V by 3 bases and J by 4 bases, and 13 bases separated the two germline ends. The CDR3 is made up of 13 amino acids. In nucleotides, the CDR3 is TGCAGTGCTAGTGGTGCGGCTGGGTACGAGCAGTACTTC. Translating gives CSASGAAGYEQYF.

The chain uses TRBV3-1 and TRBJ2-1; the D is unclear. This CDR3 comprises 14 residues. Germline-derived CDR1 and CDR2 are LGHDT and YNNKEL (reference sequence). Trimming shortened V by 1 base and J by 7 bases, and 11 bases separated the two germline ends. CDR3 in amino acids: CASSQGLPGNEQFF. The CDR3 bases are TGTGCCAGCAGCCAAGGCCTACCTGGGAATGAGCAGTTCTTC.

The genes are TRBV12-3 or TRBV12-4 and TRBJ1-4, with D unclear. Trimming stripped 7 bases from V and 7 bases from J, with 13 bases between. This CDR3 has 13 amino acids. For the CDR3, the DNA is TGTGCCAGCACCCCCTCCGGGAGTGAAAAACTGTTTTTT. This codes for CASTPSGSEKLFF.

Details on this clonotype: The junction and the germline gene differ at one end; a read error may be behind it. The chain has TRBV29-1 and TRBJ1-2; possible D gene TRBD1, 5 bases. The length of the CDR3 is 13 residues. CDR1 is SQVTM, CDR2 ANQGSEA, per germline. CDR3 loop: CSVEEWDAVVRTF. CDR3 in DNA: TGCAGCGTGGAAGAATGGGACGCAGTCGTTCGCACCTTC.

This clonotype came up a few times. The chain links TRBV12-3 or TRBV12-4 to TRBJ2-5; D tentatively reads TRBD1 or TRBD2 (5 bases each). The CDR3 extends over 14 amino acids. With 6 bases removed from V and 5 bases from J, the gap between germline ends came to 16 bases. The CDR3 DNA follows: TGTGCCAGCAGCCGGGACCGTAACTCGGAGACCCAGTACTTC. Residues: CASSRDRNSETQYF.

Written as DNA, the CDR3 is TGTGCCAGCAGCTTAGTGGGGACAGGGTTTCGCAATGAGCAGTTCTTC. It specifies CASSLVGTGFRNEQFF. This chain links TRBV7-2 with TRBJ2-1; 9 positions match TRBD1. The CDR3 loop spans 16 amino acids. Germline V gene sequence: CDR1 SGHTA, CDR2 FQGNSA. Trimming cost V 1 base and J 6 bases; bases outside gene matches: 7. Together with reference TRBV7-2 and TRBJ2-1, the CDR3 gives the full variable domain: GAGVSQSPSNKVTEKGKDVELRCDPISGHTALYWYRQSLGQGLEFLIYFQGNSAPDKSGLPSDRFSAERTGGSVSTLTIQRTQQEDSAVYLCASSLVGTGFRNEQFFGPGTRLTVL.

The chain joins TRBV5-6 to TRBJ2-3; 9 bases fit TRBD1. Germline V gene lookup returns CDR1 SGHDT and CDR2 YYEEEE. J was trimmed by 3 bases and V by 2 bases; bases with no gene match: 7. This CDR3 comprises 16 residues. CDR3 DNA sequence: TGTGCCAGCAGCTTTGCGGGACAGGGAATGACAGATACGCAGTATTTT. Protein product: CASSFAGQGMTDTQYF.

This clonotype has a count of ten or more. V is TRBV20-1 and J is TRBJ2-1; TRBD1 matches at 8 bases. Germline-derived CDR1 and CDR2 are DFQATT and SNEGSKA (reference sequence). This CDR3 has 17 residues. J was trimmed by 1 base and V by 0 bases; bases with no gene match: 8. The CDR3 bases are TGCAGTGCTAGAGATTACCGACAGGGGACGTCCTACAATGAGCAGTTCTTC. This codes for CSARDYRQGTSYNEQFF.